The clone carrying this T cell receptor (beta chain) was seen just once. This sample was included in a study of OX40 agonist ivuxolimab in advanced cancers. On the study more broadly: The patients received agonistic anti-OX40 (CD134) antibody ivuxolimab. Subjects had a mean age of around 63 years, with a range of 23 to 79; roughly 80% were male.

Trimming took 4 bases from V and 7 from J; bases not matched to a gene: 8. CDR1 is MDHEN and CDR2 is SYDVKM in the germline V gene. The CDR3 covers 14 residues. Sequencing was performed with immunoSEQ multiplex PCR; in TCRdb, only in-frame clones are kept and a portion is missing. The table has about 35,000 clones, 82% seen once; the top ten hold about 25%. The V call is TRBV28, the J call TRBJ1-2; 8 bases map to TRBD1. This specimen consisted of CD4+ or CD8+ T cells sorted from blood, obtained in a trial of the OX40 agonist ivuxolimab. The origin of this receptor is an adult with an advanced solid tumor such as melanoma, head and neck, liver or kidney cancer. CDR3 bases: TGTGCCAGCAGTTCCAGGGGGCGCGATCCTGGCTACACCTTC. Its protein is CASSSRGRDPGYTF.